This T cell receptor beta chain is drawn from a study of OX40 agonist ivuxolimab in advanced cancers. Some background on the complete study: Ivuxolimab was a fully human IgG2 agonistic monoclonal antibody targeting the costimulatory receptor OX40 (CD134). Intravenous ivuxolimab was administered to patients every 2 weeks at six dose levels: 0.01, 0.1, 0.3, 1.5, 3 and 10 mg/kg. Of the 50 or so patients in dose escalation, approximately 20 had hepatocellular carcinoma, about 15 had melanoma, 9 had renal cell carcinoma and 9 had head and neck cancer. In the dose-escalation cohort, more than 80% of patients were male, and the mean age was roughly 60 years with a range of roughly 23 to 79. Prior anti-PD-1, anti-PD-L1 or anti-CTLA-4 therapy was permitted, and 30% to 45% of dose-escalation patients had received checkpoint inhibitors. Partial responses were achieved by three dose-escalation patients, of whom one had hepatocellular carcinoma and two had cutaneous melanoma. Peripheral TCRbeta sequencing was intended to test whether TCR sequence diversity was altered and clonal T-cell expansion was caused by ivuxolimab. The paper describes the monotherapy dose-escalation part (N of about 57 patients) of the phase I trial of ivuxolimab.

The germline ends are 20 bases apart after V is trimmed by 3 bases and J by 5 bases. The CDR3 spans 17 residues, from the cysteine through the phenylalanine. The read is trimmed to its CDR3 DNA, 51 bases read in frame from base 1. In the germline V gene, CDR1 corresponds to SGHDT and CDR2 to YYEEEE. Genomic DNA was isolated from the sorted cells so that the TCRbeta CDR3 region could be sequenced. The immunoSEQ Assay was used to sequence the TCRbeta CDR3 regions. TCRdb's version of the immuneACCESS table is confined to in-frame rearrangements and falls short of the full clone set. An unresolved V gene accounts for under half of the shortfall where checked; the remainder is of unknown origin. This sample gives nearly 110,000 clones in total; around 93% of them show up just once. Clones ranked in the top ten supply approximately 1.2% of the sample. A word on this clone: The specificity of this receptor is unknown. No much larger clonotype is one base removed from it; base qualities were not supplied.

The trial excluded patients who had a history of autoimmune disease or were on systemic immunosuppression. In every dose cohort, peripheral blood was drawn for TCR sequencing at baseline, cycle 4 day 1, and cycle 7 day 1. Samples came from an open-label, multicenter, first-in-human phase I dose-escalation trial of ivuxolimab. Adults with locally advanced or metastatic melanoma, renal cell carcinoma, hepatocellular carcinoma or head and neck squamous cell carcinoma were enrolled in the trial. CD4+ and CD8+ T cells were sorted separately from peripheral blood before TCR sequencing. Study-wide conclusions, independent of this receptor: At doses of 0.1 to 3.0 mg/kg, clonal expansion of both CD4+ and CD8+ T cells in blood was seen between baseline and week 6. In the 0.1-3.0 mg/kg groups, partial responders were among the patients with the lowest normalized peripheral clonal expansion, particularly in CD8+ T cells. The antigen specificity of the peripheral T cells that underwent clonal expansion was not determined. Low levels of normalized T-cell clonal expansion were also seen in some nonresponding patients. After ivuxolimab, more expanded clones were found on average in CD8+ T cells than in CD4+ T cells.

The sequencing here drew on CD4+ or CD8+ T cells sorted from blood, taken in a trial of the OX40 agonist ivuxolimab. The origin of this receptor is an adult with an advanced solid tumor such as melanoma, head and neck, liver or kidney cancer. The chain links TRBV5-6 with TRBJ1-4; too little of a D gene remains to name it. The nucleotides are TGTGCCAGCAGCTCCCGTGGAGAGACTTATGCGAATGAAAAACTGTTTTTT. Protein translation: CASSSRGETYANEKLFF.